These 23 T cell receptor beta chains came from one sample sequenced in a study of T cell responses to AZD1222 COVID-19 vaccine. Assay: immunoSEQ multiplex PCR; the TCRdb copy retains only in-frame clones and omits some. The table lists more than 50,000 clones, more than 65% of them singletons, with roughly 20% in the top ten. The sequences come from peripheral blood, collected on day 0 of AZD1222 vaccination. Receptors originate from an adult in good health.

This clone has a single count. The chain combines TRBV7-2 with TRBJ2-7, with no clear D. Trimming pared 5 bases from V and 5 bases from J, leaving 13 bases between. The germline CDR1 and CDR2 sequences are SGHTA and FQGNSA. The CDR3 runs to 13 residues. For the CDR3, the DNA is TGTGCCAGCAGCCGATTGGGGTCCCACGAGCAGTACTTC. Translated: CASSRLGSHEQYF.

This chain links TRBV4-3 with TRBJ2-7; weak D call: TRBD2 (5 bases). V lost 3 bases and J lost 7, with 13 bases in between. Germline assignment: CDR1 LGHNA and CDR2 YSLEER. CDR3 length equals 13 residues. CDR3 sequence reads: CASSHAERLEQYF. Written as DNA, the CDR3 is TGCGCCAGCAGCCACGCCGAGCGGCTTGAGCAGTACTTC.

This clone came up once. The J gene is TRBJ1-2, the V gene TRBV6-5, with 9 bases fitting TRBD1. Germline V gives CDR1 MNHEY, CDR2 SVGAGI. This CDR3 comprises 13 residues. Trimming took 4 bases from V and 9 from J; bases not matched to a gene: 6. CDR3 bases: TGTGCCAGCAGTTCTCCGGGACAGGGAAGCTACACCTTC. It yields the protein CASSSPGQGSYTF.

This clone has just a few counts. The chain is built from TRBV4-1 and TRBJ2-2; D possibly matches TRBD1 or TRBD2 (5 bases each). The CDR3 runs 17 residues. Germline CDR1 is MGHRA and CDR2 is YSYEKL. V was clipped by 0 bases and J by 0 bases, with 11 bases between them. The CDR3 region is CASSQDREGANTGELFF. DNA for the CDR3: TGCGCCAGCAGCCAAGATCGGGAAGGGGCGAACACCGGGGAGCTGTTTTTT.

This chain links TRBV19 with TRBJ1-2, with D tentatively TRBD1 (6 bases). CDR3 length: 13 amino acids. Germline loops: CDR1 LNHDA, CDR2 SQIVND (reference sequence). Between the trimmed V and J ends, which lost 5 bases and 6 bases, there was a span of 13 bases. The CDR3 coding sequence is TGTGCCAGTAGTTTAACAGGGCAGGATGGCTACACCTTC. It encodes CASSLTGQDGYTF.

The CDR3 sequence is CASSPRGQEPQHF. The CDR3 DNA reads as TGTGCCAGCAGCCCCAGGGGGCAGGAGCCCCAGCATTTT. The chain links TRBV9 to TRBJ1-5; 8 bases line up with TRBD1. CDR1 is SGDLS and CDR2 is YYNGEE in the germline V gene. This CDR3 has 13 amino acids. V was pared by 4 bases and J by 8 bases, with 5 bases of the junction left unmatched. The complete variable domain, with remaining parts taken from reference TRBV9 and TRBJ1-5, reads DSGVTQTPKHLITATGQRVTLRCSPRSGDLSVYWYQQSLDQGLQFLIQYYNGEERAKGNILERFSAQQFPDLHSELNLSSLELGDSALYFCASSPRGQEPQHFGDGTRLSIL.

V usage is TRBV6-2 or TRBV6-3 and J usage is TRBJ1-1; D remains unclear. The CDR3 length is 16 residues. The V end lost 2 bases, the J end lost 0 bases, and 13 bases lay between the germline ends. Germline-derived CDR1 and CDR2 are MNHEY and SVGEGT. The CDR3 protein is CASSYELRTVNTEAFF. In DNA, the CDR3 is TGTGCCAGCAGTTACGAACTTAGGACGGTGAACACTGAAGCTTTCTTT.

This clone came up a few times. CDR3 coding DNA: TGCAGCGTTGAAGGGGTACAGGGGACTGAAGCTTTCTTT. Amino acids: CSVEGVQGTEAFF. This sequence joins TRBV29-1 and TRBJ1-1, with 7 nucleotides matching TRBD1. The CDR3 covers 13 residues. Germline V gene sequence: CDR1 SQVTM, CDR2 ANQGSEA. The V segment lost 1 base and the J segment 5 bases; nucleotides outside the gene matches: 4.

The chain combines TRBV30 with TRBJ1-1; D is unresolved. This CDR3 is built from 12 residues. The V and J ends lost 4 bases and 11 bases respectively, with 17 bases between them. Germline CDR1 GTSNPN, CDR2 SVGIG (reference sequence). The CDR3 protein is CAWTLAPPGAFF. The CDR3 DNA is TGTGCCTGGACTCTTGCCCCACCGGGGGCTTTCTTT.

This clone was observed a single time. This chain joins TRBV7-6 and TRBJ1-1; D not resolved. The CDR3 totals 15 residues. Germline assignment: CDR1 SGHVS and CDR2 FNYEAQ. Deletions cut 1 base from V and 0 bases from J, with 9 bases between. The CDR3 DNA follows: TGTGCCAGCAGCTTAGGGGCCCACCTGAACACTGAAGCTTTCTTT. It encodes CASSLGAHLNTEAFF. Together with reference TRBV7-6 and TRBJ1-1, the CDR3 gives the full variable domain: GAGVSQSPRYKVTKRGQDVALRCDPISGHVSLYWYRQALGQGPEFLTYFNYEAQQDKSGLPNDRFSAERPEGSISTLTIQRTEQRDSAMYRCASSLGAHLNTEAFFGQGTRLTVV.

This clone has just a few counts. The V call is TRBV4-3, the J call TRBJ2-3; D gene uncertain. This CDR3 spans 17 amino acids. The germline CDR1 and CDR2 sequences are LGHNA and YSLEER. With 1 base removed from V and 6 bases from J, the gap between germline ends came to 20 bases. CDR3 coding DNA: TGCGCCAGCAGCCAAGGATGGTACAAGGAGATACCGGATACGCAGTATTTT. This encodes CASSQGWYKEIPDTQYF.

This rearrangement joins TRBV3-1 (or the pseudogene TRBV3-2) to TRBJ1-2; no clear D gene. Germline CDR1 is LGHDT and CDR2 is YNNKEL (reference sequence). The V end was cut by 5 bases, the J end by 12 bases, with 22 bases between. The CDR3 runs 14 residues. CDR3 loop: CASSGGRGPVANTF. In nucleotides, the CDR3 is TGTGCCAGCAGCGGTGGAAGAGGACCAGTAGCAAACACCTTC.

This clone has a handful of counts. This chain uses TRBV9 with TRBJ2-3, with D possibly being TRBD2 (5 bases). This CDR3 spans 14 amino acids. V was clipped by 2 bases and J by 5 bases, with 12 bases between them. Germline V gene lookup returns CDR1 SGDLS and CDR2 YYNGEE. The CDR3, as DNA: TGTGCCAGCAGCGTCGACCCGAGCGGAGATACGCAGTATTTT. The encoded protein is CASSVDPSGDTQYF.

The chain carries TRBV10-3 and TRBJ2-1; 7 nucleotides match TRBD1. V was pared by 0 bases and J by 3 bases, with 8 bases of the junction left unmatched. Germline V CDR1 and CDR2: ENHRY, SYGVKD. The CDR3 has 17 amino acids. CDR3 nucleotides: TGTGCCATCAGTGAGTCAAAACGGGCAGGGGGCTACAATGAGCAGTTCTTC. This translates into CAISESKRAGGYNEQFF.

As DNA, the CDR3 is TGTGCCAGCAGTGGGACAGGGGGCCACTATGGCTACACCTTC. This translates into CASSGTGGHYGYTF. The rearrangement joins TRBV2 to TRBJ1-2; 11 bases are shared with TRBD1. The length of the CDR3 is 14 residues. Trimming took 4 bases from V and 3 from J; bases not matched to a gene: 1. Germline V gives CDR1 SNHLY, CDR2 FYNNEI.

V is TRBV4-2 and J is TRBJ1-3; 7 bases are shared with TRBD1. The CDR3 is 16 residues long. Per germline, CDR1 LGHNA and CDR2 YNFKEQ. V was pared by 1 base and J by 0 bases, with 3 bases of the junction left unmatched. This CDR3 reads CASSQGGQVSGNTIYF. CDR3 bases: TGTGCCAGCAGCCAAGGAGGACAGGTCTCTGGAAACACCATATATTTT.

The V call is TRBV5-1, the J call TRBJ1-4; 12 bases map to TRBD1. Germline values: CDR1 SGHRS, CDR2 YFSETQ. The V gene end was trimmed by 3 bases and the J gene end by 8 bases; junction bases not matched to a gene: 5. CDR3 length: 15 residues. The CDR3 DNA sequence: TGCGCCAGCAGCTCGGGACAGGGGGCAGTGGAAAAACTGTTTTTT. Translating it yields CASSSGQGAVEKLFF.

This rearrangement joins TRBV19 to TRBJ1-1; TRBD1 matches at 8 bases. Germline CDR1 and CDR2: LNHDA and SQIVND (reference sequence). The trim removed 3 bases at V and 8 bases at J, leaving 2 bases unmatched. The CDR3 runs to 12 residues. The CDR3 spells CASSIRQGEAFF. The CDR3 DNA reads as TGTGCCAGTAGTATCCGACAGGGGGAAGCTTTCTTT.

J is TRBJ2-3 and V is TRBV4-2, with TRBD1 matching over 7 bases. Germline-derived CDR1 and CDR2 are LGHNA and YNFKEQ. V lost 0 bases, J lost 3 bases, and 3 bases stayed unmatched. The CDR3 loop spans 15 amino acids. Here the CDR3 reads CASSQEEQGTDTQYF. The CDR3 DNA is TGTGCCAGCAGCCAAGAGGAACAGGGGACAGATACGCAGTATTTT.

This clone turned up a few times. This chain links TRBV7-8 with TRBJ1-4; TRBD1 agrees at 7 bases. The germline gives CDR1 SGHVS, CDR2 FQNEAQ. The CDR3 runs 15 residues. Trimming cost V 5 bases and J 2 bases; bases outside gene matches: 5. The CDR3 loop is CASSPRDSTNEKLFF. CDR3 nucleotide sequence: TGTGCCAGCAGCCCGAGGGACAGTACTAATGAAAAACTGTTTTTT. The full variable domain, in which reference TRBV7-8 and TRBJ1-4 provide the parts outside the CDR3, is GAGVSQSPRYKVAKRGQDVALRCDPISGHVSLFWYQQALGQGPEFLTYFQNEAQLDKSGLPSDRFFAERPEGSVSTLKIQRTQQEDSAVYLCASSPRDSTNEKLFFGSGTQLSVL.

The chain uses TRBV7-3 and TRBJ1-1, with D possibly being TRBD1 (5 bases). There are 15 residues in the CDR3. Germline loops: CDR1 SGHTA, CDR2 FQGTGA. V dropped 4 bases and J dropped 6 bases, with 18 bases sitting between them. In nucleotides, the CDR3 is TGTGCCAGCAGCTCTTCGGGACTCCTAAGGGCTGAAGCTTTCTTT. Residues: CASSSSGLLRAEAFF.

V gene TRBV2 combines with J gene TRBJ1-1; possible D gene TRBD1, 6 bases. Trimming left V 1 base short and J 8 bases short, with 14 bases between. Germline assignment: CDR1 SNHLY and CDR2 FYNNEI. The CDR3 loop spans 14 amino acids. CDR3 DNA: TGTGCCAGCAGTGAAGACAGGGCCCTATTGGAAGCTTTCTTT. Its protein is CASSEDRALLEAFF.

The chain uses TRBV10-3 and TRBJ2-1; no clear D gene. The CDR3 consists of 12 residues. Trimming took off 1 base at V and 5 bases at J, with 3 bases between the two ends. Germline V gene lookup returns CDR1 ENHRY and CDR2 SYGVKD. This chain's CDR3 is CAISELDNEQFF. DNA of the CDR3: TGTGCCATCAGTGAGTTGGACAATGAGCAGTTCTTC.